This TCR beta chain derives from a study of Ad26.COV2.S vaccination and SARS-CoV-2 variants. CDR1 and CDR2 from the germline V gene are SQVTM and ANQGSEA. Trimming left V 7 bases short and J 2 bases short, with 9 bases between. The CDR3 consists of 12 residues. As to this clone: Its antigen is still unknown.

General study points: For non-spike TCRs, breadth in vaccine recipients resembled that in placebo recipients.

Libraries were prepared by immunoSEQ multiplex PCR; TCRdb keeps only in-frame clonotypes and omits some of them. The repertoire includes 100,000 or so clones, about 78% of them detected once, and approximately 15% sits in the top ten. This clonotype was sampled from a human donor who had recovered from COVID-19. V usage is TRBV29-1 and J usage is TRBJ1-5; D is unclear. This specimen consisted of peripheral blood, obtained after recovery from COVID-19. CDR3 DNA sequence: TGCAGCGCAGGAGAAGGCAATCAGCCCCAGCATTTT. Translating gives CSAGEGNQPQHF. The full variable domain, in which reference TRBV29-1 and TRBJ1-5 provide the parts outside the CDR3, is SAVISQKPSRDICQRGTSLTIQCQVDSQVTMMFWYRQQPGQSLTLIATANQGSEATYESGFVIDKFPISRPNLTFSTLTVSNMSPEDSSIYLCSAGEGNQPQHFGDGTRLSIL.